The clone carrying this TCR beta chain occurred once. Clones were sequenced by immunoSEQ multiplex PCR, and TCRdb holds only the in-frame ones, with some missing. Of 84,000 or so clones in the sample, roughly 80% were seen once. The data belong to a study of blood T cell repertoires in COVID-19. Looked up from germline, CDR1 is LNHDA and CDR2 is SQIVND (reference sequence). V lost 7 bases to trimming and J lost 0 bases, with 9 bases between them. This CDR3 contains 13 residues. The J gene is TRBJ1-1, the V gene TRBV19; no firm D call. The receptor was isolated from a woman older than 75 with acute or convalescent COVID-19. Sequencing was carried out using peripheral blood. The CDR3 coding sequence is TGTGCCAGTAATAGCATACTGAACACTGAAGCTTTCTTT. This translates into CASNSILNTEAFF.